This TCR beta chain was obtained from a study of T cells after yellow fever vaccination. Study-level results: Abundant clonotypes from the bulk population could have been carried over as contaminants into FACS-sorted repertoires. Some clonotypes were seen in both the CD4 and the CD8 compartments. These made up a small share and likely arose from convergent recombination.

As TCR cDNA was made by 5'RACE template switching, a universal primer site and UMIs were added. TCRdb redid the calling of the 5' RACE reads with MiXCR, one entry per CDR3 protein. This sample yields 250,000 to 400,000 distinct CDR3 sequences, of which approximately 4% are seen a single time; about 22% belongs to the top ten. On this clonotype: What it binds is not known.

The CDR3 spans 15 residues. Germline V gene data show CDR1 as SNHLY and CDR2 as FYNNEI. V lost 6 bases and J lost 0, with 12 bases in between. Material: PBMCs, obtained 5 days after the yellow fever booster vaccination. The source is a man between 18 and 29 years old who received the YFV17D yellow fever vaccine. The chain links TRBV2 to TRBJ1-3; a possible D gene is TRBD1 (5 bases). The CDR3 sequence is CASRRRQFSGNTIYF. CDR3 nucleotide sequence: TGTGCCAGCAGGCGCCGACAGTTCTCTGGAAACACCATATATTTT.